Below are 4 T cell receptor beta chains sequenced from a single sample in a study of T cells after yellow fever vaccination. TCRdb itself ran the 5' RACE reads through MiXCR, one entry per CDR3 protein. There are 200,000 or so distinct CDR3 sequences in the sample; 6.7% occur only once, and approximately 0.99% lies in the top ten. Here the sequenced sample was CD4+ T cells sorted from PBMCs, taken on the day of the yellow fever booster vaccination. Every receptor here comes from a man under 40 who received the YFV17D yellow fever vaccine.

The chain has TRBV11-2 and TRBJ2-2, with 7 bases matching TRBD1. The J segment lost 9 bases and the V segment lost 5 bases, leaving 12 bases of the junction unmatched. The CDR3 runs to 15 residues. CDR1 is SGHAT, CDR2 FQNNGV, per germline. The chain's CDR3 is CASSKVQGRTRELFF. The CDR3 bases are TGTGCCAGCAGCAAAGTACAGGGGCGGACCAGGGAGCTGTTTTTT.

This clonotype was counted a few times. The J gene is TRBJ2-1, the V gene TRBV7-2; no firm D call. This CDR3 is built from 14 residues. Germline V gives CDR1 SGHTA, CDR2 FQGNSA. Deletions cut 2 bases from V and 4 bases from J, with 9 bases between. The CDR3 region has the DNA TGTGCCAGCAGCTTATCGGTGCCGTACAATGAGCAGTTCTTC. Translating gives CASSLSVPYNEQFF.

This clonotype has more than one count but fewer than ten. This chain connects TRBV5-5 to TRBJ2-1; TRBD1 matches 10 bases. The V gene's germline CDR1 is SGHKS and CDR2 YYEKEE (reference sequence). The length of the CDR3 is 15 residues. J gave up 4 bases and V 3 bases, and 4 bases lay outside the gene matches. As DNA, the CDR3 is TGTGCCAGCAGCTCGGGACAGGGGCTTTACAATGAGCAGTTCTTC. Translated: CASSSGQGLYNEQFF. The whole variable domain, filled in from reference TRBV5-5 and TRBJ2-1, reads DAGVTQSPTHLIKTRGQQVTLRCSPISGHKSVSWYQQVLGQGPQFIFQYYEKEERGRGNFPDRFSARQFPNYSSELNVNALLLGDSALYLCASSSGQGLYNEQFFGPGTRLTVL.

The table lists this clonotype with many counts. The rearrangement joins TRBV5-1 to TRBJ2-1; D remains ambiguous. The CDR3 totals 12 residues. Trimming removed 0 bases at V and 15 bases at J, with 13 bases between. Germline lookup yields CDR1 SGHRS and CDR2 YFSETQ. CDR3 sequence (DNA): TGCGCCAGCAGCTTGGAGGCGAATCCTCCGTTCTTC. Amino acid sequence: CASSLEANPPFF.